The subject of this entry is one T cell receptor (beta chain). Data came from immunoSEQ multiplex PCR; TCRdb stores just in-frame clones and leaves some out. The sample consists of more than 150,000 clones, roughly 91% of them appearing once. The sample belongs to a study of control samples from healthy donors and cancer patients. CDR1 and CDR2 (germline): SGHRS, YFSETQ. V gave up 4 bases and J gave up 6 bases, with 16 bases separating them. This CDR3 is built from 14 residues. The specimen sequenced was blood. This chain uses TRBV5-1 with TRBJ1-2, with D possibly matching TRBD1 (6 bases). The TCR was taken from a man between 18 and 29 years old in good health. The CDR3 is CASSRDTTWDGYTF. As DNA, the CDR3 is TGCGCCAGCAGCAGGGACACTACCTGGGATGGCTACACCTTC.